The 26 T cell receptor beta chains below come from one sample, sequenced in a study of T cells in localized non-small cell lung cancer. The assay was immunoSEQ multiplex PCR, and TCRdb's table has in-frame clones only and misses some. The sample lists about 33,000 clones; about 81% were seen once. The specimen comprised peripheral blood, sampled before any cancer treatment. Every receptor here comes from a male donor aged 60 or over with stage II squamous cell lung carcinoma.

J is TRBJ2-3 and V is TRBV5-1; D is unclear. In germline, CDR1 is SGHRS, CDR2 YFSETQ. V was shortened by 1 base and J by 0 bases, with 6 bases between the two germline ends. The length of the CDR3 is 14 residues. CDR3 DNA: TGCGCCAGCAGCTTGATGGGAAGCACAGATACGCAGTATTTT. This translates into CASSLMGSTDTQYF.

V gene TRBV15 combines with J gene TRBJ2-3; D gene uncertain. V was trimmed by 0 bases and J by 3 bases, leaving 10 bases between them. The germline gives CDR1 LNHNV, CDR2 YYDKDF (reference sequence). This CDR3 is built from 15 residues. CDR3 sequence reads: CATSRDYFLTDTQYF. As DNA, the CDR3 is TGTGCCACCAGCAGAGACTATTTCCTGACAGATACGCAGTATTTT.

This chain uses TRBV4-2 with TRBJ2-3; no clear D gene. The CDR3 spans 14 residues. V dropped 1 base and J dropped 0 bases, with 5 bases sitting between them. CDR1 LGHNA and CDR2 YNFKEQ come from the germline V gene. The CDR3 region is CASSQGHSTDTQYF. The CDR3 DNA sequence: TGTGCCAGCAGCCAAGGGCATAGCACAGATACGCAGTATTTT.

The chain combines TRBV13 with TRBJ2-1; 8 bases fit TRBD2. The CDR3 covers 13 residues. Germline lookup yields CDR1 PRHDT and CDR2 FYEKMQ (reference sequence). V lost 5 bases, J lost 6 bases, and 3 bases stayed unmatched. This chain's CDR3 is CASSVTSGNEQFF. In nucleotides, the CDR3 is TGTGCCAGCAGCGTAACTAGCGGCAATGAGCAGTTCTTC.

The gene calls are TRBV19 and TRBJ1-1; D not certain. V was shortened by 0 bases and J by 7 bases, with 12 bases between the two germline ends. Germline CDR1 reads LNHDA; CDR2 reads SQIVND (reference sequence). The CDR3 spans 14 residues. In nucleotides, the CDR3 is TGTGCCAGTAGTATAGATCGGAGGCCCATTGAAGCTTTCTTT. It yields the protein CASSIDRRPIEAFF.

There are a few counts of this clone. The chain links TRBV6-6 to TRBJ1-4; the match to TRBD1 covers 7 bases. Germline assignment: CDR1 MNHNY and CDR2 SVGAGI (reference sequence). V dropped 5 bases and J dropped 5; count of bases not matched to a gene: 2. The CDR3 has 13 amino acids. CDR3 coding DNA: TGTGCCAGCAGTCAGGGGGGCAATGAAAAACTGTTTTTT. It yields the protein CASSQGGNEKLFF.

The chain couples TRBV5-1 to TRBJ1-3, with D uncertain. Germline assignment: CDR1 SGHRS and CDR2 YFSETQ. The V end was cut by 0 bases, the J end by 0 bases, with 10 bases between. This CDR3 is 16 amino acids long. In DNA form, the CDR3 reads TGCGCCAGCAGCTTGGCGGGTTCTCTCTCTGGAAACACCATATATTTT. This codes for CASSLAGSLSGNTIYF.

This chain links TRBV28 with TRBJ1-6; D is ambiguous. V dropped 5 bases and J dropped 0 bases, with 11 bases sitting between them. In germline, CDR1 is MDHEN, CDR2 SYDVKM. This CDR3 has 16 residues. In DNA, the CDR3 is TGTGCCAGCAGTGAGGGCGGCAGCTCCTATAATTCACCCCTCCACTTT. Translation: CASSEGGSSYNSPLHF.

The chain combines TRBV5-8 with TRBJ1-5; 7 nucleotides align to TRBD1. Germline V gene data show CDR1 as SGHTS and CDR2 as YDEGEE. The CDR3 consists of 15 residues. The J segment lost 5 bases and the V segment lost 5 bases, leaving 10 bases of the junction unmatched. The CDR3 region is CASRPLTGSDQPQHF. CDR3 coding DNA: TGTGCCAGCAGGCCCCTGACAGGGTCTGATCAGCCCCAGCATTTT.

The chain links TRBV7-9 to TRBJ2-1; D call uncertain. Germline CDR1 reads SEHNR; CDR2 reads FQNEAQ (reference sequence). This CDR3 has 15 amino acids. V was trimmed by 5 bases and J by 6 bases, leaving 17 bases between them. Written as DNA, the CDR3 is TGTGCCAGCAGCCAGGATGGGAAAAAGGGCAATGAGCAGTTCTTC. This codes for CASSQDGKKGNEQFF.

The count of this clone is one. The chain joins TRBV7-6 to TRBJ2-2; 8 nucleotides line up with TRBD1. V shed 3 bases, J shed 4 bases, and the junction held 4 bases outside the gene matches. This CDR3 has 15 residues. CDR1 SGHVS and CDR2 FNYEAQ come from the germline V gene. The CDR3: CASSFDRGFTGELFF. The CDR3 coding sequence is TGTGCCAGCAGCTTTGACAGGGGATTCACCGGGGAGCTGTTTTTT.

The genes are TRBV30 and TRBJ1-1; TRBD1 might be the D (5 bases). The V and J ends lost 0 bases and 5 bases respectively, with 13 bases between them. The CDR3 is 14 residues long. CDR1 and CDR2 from the germline V gene are GTSNPN and SVGIG (reference sequence). The CDR3 sequence is CAWSVGLTSTEAFF. The CDR3 region has the DNA TGTGCCTGGAGTGTGGGGCTCACCTCAACTGAAGCTTTCTTT.

This clone was observed a handful of times. V is TRBV6-5 and J is TRBJ1-2, with D unresolved. The V gene's germline CDR1 is MNHEY and CDR2 SVGAGI. Trimming cost V 0 bases and J 4 bases, with 12 bases left between them. There are 15 residues in the CDR3. CDR3 sequence: CASSYSGLSIYGYTF. The CDR3, as DNA: TGTGCCAGCAGTTACTCGGGTCTGAGCATCTATGGCTACACCTTC.

The rearrangement joins TRBV7-2 to TRBJ2-6; perhaps D is TRBD1 or TRBD2 (5 bases each). In germline, CDR1 is SGHTA, CDR2 FQGNSA. CDR3 size: 16 residues. The V gene lost 1 base and the J gene lost 2 bases, with 9 bases spanning the gap. In DNA, the CDR3 is TGTGCCAGCAGCTTAGGGGGGATGGCTGGGGCCAACGTCCTGACTTTC. Amino acid sequence: CASSLGGMAGANVLTF.

This clone was recorded only once. This sequence joins TRBV19 and TRBJ2-5; weak D call: TRBD1 (5 bases). The CDR3 contains 13 residues. Germline V gives CDR1 LNHDA, CDR2 SQIVND (reference sequence). V lost 5 bases and J lost 4, with 11 bases in between. This chain's CDR3 is CASSAPGSETQYF. The CDR3 region has the DNA TGTGCCAGTAGTGCACCAGGGTCAGAGACCCAGTACTTC.

This clone was picked up one time. The V and J genes are TRBV2 and TRBJ1-3; D is perhaps TRBD1 (6 bases). Trimming removed 2 bases from V and 0 bases from J, with 14 bases in between. Germline-derived CDR1 and CDR2 are SNHLY and FYNNEI. The CDR3 is 17 amino acids. CDR3 DNA sequence: TGTGCCAGCAGTGAAATCGGGGGCGCCCCCTCTGGAAACACCATATATTTT. Protein: CASSEIGGAPSGNTIYF.

This clone showed up just a few times. V gene TRBV27 combines with J gene TRBJ1-2; TRBD1 might be the D (6 bases). CDR1 is MNHEY and CDR2 is SMNVEV in the germline V gene (reference sequence). The CDR3 has 14 amino acids. Trimming left V 2 bases short and J 4 bases short, with 11 bases between. CDR3 bases: TGTGCCAGCAGTTTAGGCGGACAGACCTATGGCTACACCTTC. Translation gives CASSLGGQTYGYTF.

The chain combines TRBV5-1 with TRBJ2-3; D is unclear. V lost 1 base and J 5 bases, leaving 5 bases between the germline ends. The CDR3 is 12 amino acids. From germline, CDR1 is SGHRS and CDR2 YFSETQ. CDR3 protein: CASSLRLDTQYF. CDR3 coding DNA: TGCGCCAGCAGCTTGCGACTAGATACGCAGTATTTT.

A word on this clone: An end of the junction does not agree with germline; a read error may underlie this. The chain links TRBV11-2 to TRBJ2-2; TRBD2 agrees at 10 bases. Germline V gene lookup returns CDR1 SGHAT and CDR2 FQNNGV. The CDR3 has 16 amino acids. This chain's CDR3 is CASSRTSGIGHGELFF. For the CDR3, the DNA is TGTGCCAGCAGCAGAACTAGCGGGATAGGCCACGGGGAGCTGTTCTTT.

The V gene is TRBV5-1, the J gene TRBJ2-1; D may be TRBD2 (5 bases). CDR3 size: 16 residues. Germline-derived CDR1 and CDR2 are SGHRS and YFSETQ. Trimming removed 5 bases at V and 4 bases at J, with 19 bases between. DNA for the CDR3: TGCGCCAGCAGACCAGGAGATGGACTGCCGTACAATGAGCAGTTCTTC. Its protein is CASRPGDGLPYNEQFF.

This clone appeared a few times. This chain links TRBV29-1 with TRBJ2-7; D not certain. V was shortened by 7 bases and J by 2 bases, with 12 bases between the two germline ends. Germline V gene sequence: CDR1 SQVTM, CDR2 ANQGSEA. CDR3 length: 12 amino acids. The CDR3 sequence: CSARTAPYEQYF. Written as DNA, the CDR3 is TGCAGCGCCAGGACGGCGCCCTACGAGCAGTACTTC.

The chain has TRBV19 and TRBJ1-1; TRBD1 is a possible D gene (5 bases). V gave up 7 bases and J gave up 10 bases, with 16 bases separating them. The CDR3 runs to 12 residues. Germline CDR1 LNHDA, CDR2 SQIVND (reference sequence). CDR3 nucleotides: TGTGCCAGTACCGCAACTCAGGGAGGAGCTTTCTTT. Protein product: CASTATQGGAFF.

This chain links TRBV7-9 with TRBJ1-5; 7 bases are a match to TRBD1. The CDR3 contains 16 residues. The V gene end was trimmed by 1 base and the J gene end by 4 bases; junction bases not matched to a gene: 7. Looked up from germline, CDR1 is SEHNR and CDR2 is FQNEAQ (reference sequence). The CDR3 loop is CASSLDWGTANQPQHF. CDR3 in DNA: TGTGCCAGCAGCTTAGACTGGGGGACAGCTAATCAGCCCCAGCATTTT.

The chain carries TRBV5-1 and TRBJ1-4, with D unresolved. The CDR3 totals 14 residues. V was cut by 0 bases and J by 8 bases, with 11 bases left in between. Germline CDR1 and CDR2: SGHRS and YFSETQ. The DNA of the CDR3 is TGCGCCAGCAGCTTGGCCGTGGGAAAGGAAAAACTGTTTTTT. Its protein is CASSLAVGKEKLFF.

In this sample, this clone turned up once. The chain has TRBV5-1 and TRBJ2-5, with 7 positions matching TRBD1. J lost 2 bases, V lost 4 bases, and 8 bases had no gene match. The CDR3 covers 15 residues. The V gene's germline CDR1 is SGHRS and CDR2 YFSETQ. The CDR3 sequence is CASSLGQLTQETQYF. As DNA, the CDR3 is TGCGCCAGCAGCCTGGGACAGTTGACGCAAGAGACCCAGTACTTC.

The chain couples TRBV5-4 to TRBJ2-3; D might be TRBD1 (6 bases). The CDR3 is 13 amino acids. CDR1 and CDR2 from the germline V gene are SGHNT and YYREEE (reference sequence). Trimming cost V 0 bases and J 6 bases, with 8 bases left between them. CDR3 in DNA: TGTGCCAGCAGCTTGGCAGGGGTGGATACGCAGTATTTT. Translating it yields CASSLAGVDTQYF.